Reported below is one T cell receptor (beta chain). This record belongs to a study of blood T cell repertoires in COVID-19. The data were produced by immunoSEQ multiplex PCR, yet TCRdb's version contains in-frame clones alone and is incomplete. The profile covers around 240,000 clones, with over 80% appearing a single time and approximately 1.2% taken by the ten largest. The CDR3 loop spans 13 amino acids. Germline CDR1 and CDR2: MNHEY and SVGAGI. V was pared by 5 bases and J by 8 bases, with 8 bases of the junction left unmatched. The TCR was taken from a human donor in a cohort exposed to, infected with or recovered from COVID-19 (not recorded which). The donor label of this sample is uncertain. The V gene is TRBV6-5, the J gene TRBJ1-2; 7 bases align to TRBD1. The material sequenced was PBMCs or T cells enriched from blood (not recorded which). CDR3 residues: CASSLTGVGGYTF. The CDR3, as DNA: TGTGCCAGCAGTCTCACAGGGGTAGGAGGCTACACCTTC.